The 4 T cell receptor beta chains in this list originate from one sample, sequenced in a study of OX40 agonist ivuxolimab in advanced cancers. Receptor libraries were prepared by the immunoSEQ multiplex PCR assay. Entries here come from immuneACCESS through TCRdb and include only in-frame sequences with V and J called. Some clones fail to appear in such tables; in the studies checked, an unresolved V gene covers under half of the shortfall, and the cause of the remainder is unknown. The sample table holds 50,000 to 60,000 clones, of which over 75% were seen once. Clones ranked in the top ten supply about 1.6% of the sample. The sample was CD4+ or CD8+ T cells sorted from blood, taken in a trial of the OX40 agonist ivuxolimab. These receptors all stem from an adult with an advanced solid tumor such as melanoma, head and neck, liver or kidney cancer.

This clone was observed a few times. The chain has TRBV18 and TRBJ1-2; D remains ambiguous. CDR3 length equals 15 residues. Per the germline V gene, CDR1 is KGHSH and CDR2 is LQKENI. Trimming took off 2 bases at V and 0 bases at J, with 10 bases between the two ends. CDR3 sequence reads: CASSPKQQANYGYTF. The DNA for the CDR3 is TGTGCCAGCTCACCAAAACAGCAAGCTAACTATGGCTACACCTTC.

J is TRBJ2-7 and V is TRBV20-1; D is unresolved. The CDR3 totals 11 residues. The V end lost 7 bases, the J end lost 1 base, and 8 bases lay between the germline ends. The germline CDR1 and CDR2 sequences are DFQATT and SNEGSKA (reference sequence). CDR3 loop: CSGANSYEQYF. The DNA for the CDR3 is TGCAGTGGGGCGAATTCCTACGAGCAGTACTTC.

This clone appeared a single time. V gene TRBV2 combines with J gene TRBJ2-5, with 13 bases lining up with TRBD2. The CDR3 covers 16 residues. Germline V gene lookup returns CDR1 SNHLY and CDR2 FYNNEI. V was clipped by 6 bases and J by 5 bases; unmatched bases: 9. CDR3 coding DNA: TGTGCCAGCAGAACTAGGACTAGCGGGAGTCGGGAGACCCAGTACTTC. Amino acids: CASRTRTSGSRETQYF. Full variable domain (outside the CDR3, taken from reference TRBV2 and TRBJ2-5): EPEVTQTPSHQVTQMGQEVILRCVPISNHLYFYWYRQILGQKVEFLVSFYNNEISEKSEIFDDQFSVERPDGSNFTLKIRSTKLEDSAMYFCASRTRTSGSRETQYFGPGTRLLVL.

The chain combines TRBV20-1 with TRBJ2-2; D call uncertain. The CDR3 totals 11 residues. Germline lookup yields CDR1 DFQATT and CDR2 SNEGSKA (reference sequence). Deletions cut 6 bases from V and 8 bases from J, with 10 bases between. CDR3 nucleotide sequence: TGCAGTGCGGCGCTCGGTGGGGAGCTGTTTTTT. It yields the protein CSAALGGELFF.